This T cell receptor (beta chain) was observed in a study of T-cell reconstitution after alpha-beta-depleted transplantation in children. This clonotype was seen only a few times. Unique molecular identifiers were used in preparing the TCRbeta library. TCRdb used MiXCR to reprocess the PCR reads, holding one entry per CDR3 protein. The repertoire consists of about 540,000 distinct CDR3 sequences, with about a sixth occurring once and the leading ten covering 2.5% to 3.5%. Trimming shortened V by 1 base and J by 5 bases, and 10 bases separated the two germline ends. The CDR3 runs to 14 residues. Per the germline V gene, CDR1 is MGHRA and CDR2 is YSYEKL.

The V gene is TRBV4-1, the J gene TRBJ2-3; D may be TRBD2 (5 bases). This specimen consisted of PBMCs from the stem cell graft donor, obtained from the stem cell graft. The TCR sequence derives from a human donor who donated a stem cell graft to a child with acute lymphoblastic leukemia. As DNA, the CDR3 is TGCGCCAGCAGCCAAGGTTTCGGGGAAGATACGCAGTATTTT. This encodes CASSQGFGEDTQYF.